This T cell receptor beta chain is from a study of T-cell reconstitution after alpha-beta-depleted transplantation in children. The table lists this clonotype with many counts. Its cognate antigen is unknown. Unique molecular identifiers were used in preparing the TCRbeta library. TCRdb fed the PCR reads into MiXCR, producing one record per CDR3 protein. The table records hundreds of thousands of distinct CDR3 sequences, 10% to 15% of them present only once. Study findings and constraints: T-cell counts and diversity at one year post-transplant came mainly from newly produced T cells. Where some patients showed high TCRbeta diversity at day 60, it came from recipient T cells and thymic progenitors that had survived.

The CDR3 runs 12 residues. Germline CDR1 and CDR2: DFQATT and SNEGSKA (reference sequence). V dropped 5 bases and J dropped 0; count of bases not matched to a gene: 1. This chain joins TRBV20-1 and TRBJ2-7; 7 nucleotides match TRBD1. The TCR comes from a male patient between 10 and 17 years old who had a stem cell transplant for acute myeloid leukemia, so the T cells may come from the graft donor. Specimen: PBMCs, mostly from graft donor cells, collected 360 days after TCRalphabeta/CD19-depleted stem cell transplant. In DNA, the CDR3 is TGCAGTGCTGGGACAGACTCCTACGAGCAGTACTTC. It translates to CSAGTDSYEQYF.